Listed below are T cell receptor beta chains from one sample, sequenced in a study of blood T cell repertoires in COVID-19. Only in-frame clones appear in the TCRdb table, and some are missing; sequencing was by immunoSEQ multiplex PCR. The sample lists over 250,000 clones, around 87% seen once, with roughly 5.2% in the top ten. Sample: PBMCs or T cells enriched from blood (not recorded which). These receptors originate from a woman aged 25 to 39 who had recovered from COVID-19. CDR3s include the opening cysteine and the closing phenylalanine or tryptophan. The order of the fields is J gene, clone size, V gene, D gene, CDR3 DNA, CDR3 protein. D genes are given only for firm matches. Some rows have no size entry. The others give once, few or many, or a class for an expanded clone.

TRBJ2-1 | NA | TRBV3-1/TRBV3-2 | TRBD2 | TGTGCCAGCGGACTAGCGGGGACCTACAATGAGCAGTTCTTC | CASGLAGTYNEQFF
TRBJ1-2 | NA | TRBV28 | TRBD1 | TGTGCCAGCAGTTTAGGGACAGGGGGCGACTATGGCTACACCTTC | CASSLGTGGDYGYTF
TRBJ2-1 | NA | TRBV7-9 | TRBD2 | TGTGCCAGCAGCTTCCAGCGGGGGAACAATGAGCAGTTCTTC | CASSFQRGNNEQFF
TRBJ1-2 | few | TRBV5-1 | TRBD1 | TGCGCCAGCAGACAGGGGTTAACTGGCTACACCTTC | CASRQGLTGYTF
TRBJ2-2 | NA | TRBV5-1 | NA | TGCGCCAGCAGCTTAGACTCCGCGGGCACCGGGGAGCTGTTTTTT | CASSLDSAGTGELFF
TRBJ2-1 | NA | TRBV24-1 | NA | TGTGCCACCAGTGATTCATTCGGGTGGCACGAGCAGTTCTTC | CATSDSFGWHEQFF
TRBJ1-2 | NA | TRBV5-4 | TRBD1 | TGTGCCAGCAGCTGGGACAGGACTTCCTATGGCTACACCTTC | CASSWDRTSYGYTF
TRBJ2-3 | NA | TRBV11-1 | NA | TGTGCCAGCAGCTCCTCGGGACAATCCACAGATACGCAGTATTTT | CASSSSGQSTDTQYF
TRBJ2-7 | NA | TRBV5-4 | NA | TGTGCCAGCAGCTTGGACGGGGGAGGAAACTACGAGCAGTACTTC | CASSLDGGGNYEQYF
TRBJ2-7 | NA | TRBV5-4 | NA | TGTGCCAGCAGCCCCTTCTCCGGGGATCTCTACGAGCAGTACTTC | CASSPFSGDLYEQYF
TRBJ1-2 | once | TRBV4-1 | NA | TGCGCCAGCAGAAGATCGGGAGGGCAGGCCTATGGCTACACCTTC | CASRRSGGQAYGYTF
TRBJ1-5 | NA | TRBV7-9 | TRBD1 | TGTGCCAGCAGCCCAGGGACAGGGGGATATAGCAATCAGCCCCAGCATTTT | CASSPGTGGYSNQPQHF
TRBJ2-2 | NA | TRBV19 | TRBD1 | TGTGCCAGTAGTGGGACAGGGGGTTTCACCGGGGAGCTGTTTTTT | CASSGTGGFTGELFF
TRBJ2-2 | NA | TRBV19 | TRBD2 | TGTGCCAGTAGTATCCGGCTAGCGGGGGGGTACACCGGGGAGCTGTTTTTT | CASSIRLAGGYTGELFF
TRBJ1-1 | NA | TRBV4-1 | NA | TGCGCCAGCAGCCTTGGGGGGACCTCATCGGCTGAAGCTTTCTTT | CASSLGGTSSAEAFF
TRBJ2-7 | NA | TRBV5-5 | NA | TGTGCCAGCAGCTTTCGGTCATTGGGCCCCTACGAGCAGTACTTC | CASSFRSLGPYEQYF
TRBJ1-5 | NA | TRBV7-2 | TRBD1 | TGTGCCAGCAGCTTAATGGTCGGACAGGAGCCCCAGCATTTT | CASSLMVGQEPQHF
TRBJ2-7 | NA | TRBV29-1 | TRBD2 | TGCAGCGTTGAAGGAGGGGGGACTAGCGAAACCTACGAGCAGTACTTC | CSVEGGGTSETYEQYF
TRBJ2-3 | NA | TRBV28 | TRBD2 | TGTGCCAGCAGTTTATACCGGGGGGGCGGGACAGATACGCAGTATTTT | CASSLYRGGGTDTQYF
TRBJ1-6 | NA | TRBV30 | NA | TGTGCCTGGACCCTCAGGATATCCTATAATTCACCCCTCCACTTT | CAWTLRISYNSPLHF
TRBJ1-5 | NA | TRBV27 | TRBD1 | TGTGCCAGCAGTGTACAGGGGGCAGTTAGCAATCAGCCCCAGCATTTT | CASSVQGAVSNQPQHF
TRBJ1-2 | NA | TRBV28 | NA | TGTGCCAGCAGTTTGGGACTCACCTATGGCTACACCTTC | CASSLGLTYGYTF
TRBJ2-3 | NA | TRBV11-2 | TRBD2 | TGTGCCAGCAGCTTAGACGGCGGGGGGGCGGTTGGCACAGATACGCAGTATTTT | CASSLDGGGAVGTDTQYF
TRBJ2-3 | once | TRBV19 | TRBD1 | TGTGCCAGTAGCCGAGGACAGGGGGTCCTCCAACCCCTATTACAAATTATCACAGATACGCAGTATTTT | CASSRGQGVLQPLLQIITDTQYF
TRBJ2-2 | NA | TRBV28 | TRBD1 | TGTGCCAGCGGGGACCCAGGACAGGGAAAGTCCGGGGAGCTGTTTTTT | CASGDPGQGKSGELFF
TRBJ2-1 | NA | TRBV9 | TRBD1 | TGTGCCAGCAGCGTAGTAGGGCAGGGGGCGTCGTATGAGCAGTTCTTC | CASSVVGQGASYEQFF
TRBJ2-6 | once | TRBV19 | NA | TGTGCCAGCTCCCAGGGGCCCTGGGGGGCCAACGTCCTGACTTTC | CASSQGPWGANVLTF
TRBJ1-2 | once | TRBV4-2 | NA | TGTGCCAGCACAAGGGGGATGGACTATGGCTACACCTTC | CASTRGMDYGYTF
TRBJ2-5 | NA | TRBV5-1 | TRBD2 | TGCGCCAGCTCTGCGGGGGATAGGGGGACCCAGTACTTC | CASSAGDRGTQYF
TRBJ2-3 | NA | TRBV7-2 | TRBD2 | TGTGCCAGCAGCTTGAGTTCTAGCGGGGGATCAGATACGCAGTATTTT | CASSLSSSGGSDTQYF
TRBJ1-1 | once | TRBV5-4 | TRBD1 | TGTGCCAGCAGCATAGGGACAGCGAACACTGAAGCTTTCTTT | CASSIGTANTEAFF
TRBJ2-4 | NA | TRBV2 | TRBD2 | TGTGCCAGCACGGAACTAGCGGGGGGCGGGAAAAACATTCAGTACTTC | CASTELAGGGKNIQYF
TRBJ1-5 | NA | TRBV11-2 | NA | TGTGCCAGCAGCTCCGGACTGATCAATCAGCCCCAGCATTTT | CASSSGLINQPQHF
TRBJ2-1 | NA | TRBV6-5 | NA | TGTGCCAGCCGCGGCAGGGATTTTAACTATGAGCAGTTCTTC | CASRGRDFNYEQFF
TRBJ1-5 | NA | TRBV19 | NA | TGTGCCAGTAGTACCGAAGGACAGCGCAATCAGCCCCAGCATTTT | CASSTEGQRNQPQHF
TRBJ2-7 | NA | TRBV7-3 | TRBD1 | TGTGCCAGCAGCTTAACGGGACAGGGGCCCGGGTTCAACGAGCAGTACTTC | CASSLTGQGPGFNEQYF
TRBJ2-7 | few | TRBV6-1 | NA | TGTGCCAGCAGTGAAGGCCTCCAGGGGCAGGGTGGGGAGCAGTACTTC | CASSEGLQGQGGEQYF
TRBJ2-5 | few | TRBV9 | NA | TGTGCCAGCAGCGCGACTCCTCAAGAGACCCAGTACTTC | CASSATPQETQYF
TRBJ1-2 | NA | TRBV7-2 | TRBD1 | TGTGCCAGCAGCCCGGACAGGGGAGTAGGGTATGGCTACACCTTC | CASSPDRGVGYGYTF
TRBJ1-5 | NA | TRBV19 | NA | TGTGCCAGTAGTAGTGGAACAGCTAGCAATCAGCCCCAGCATTTT | CASSSGTASNQPQHF